Listed below are T cell receptor beta chains from one sample, sequenced in a study of blood T cell repertoires in COVID-19. Measured with immunoSEQ multiplex PCR; TCRdb has only the in-frame clones, and not every one. The data show 250,000 to 300,000 clones, around 81% seen once. The specimen was peripheral blood. These receptors came from a woman aged 55-70 years with active or convalescent COVID-19. The CDR3 runs from the conserved cysteine through the conserved F or W.

TRBJ2-5 | TRBV5-6 | CASSLAEPGGRETQYF
TRBJ1-2 | TRBV29-1 | CSVEDTPTGGNGYTF
TRBJ2-1 | TRBV30 | CAWSDYRGVGEQFF
TRBJ1-4 | TRBV7-3 | CASSQGGTNEKLFF
TRBJ1-3 | TRBV19 | CASSMVGGGSGNTIYF
TRBJ1-5 | TRBV7-7 | CASSLTSGGDQPQHF
TRBJ2-5 | TRBV6-2/TRBV6-3 | CASSYGLAGGPGTQYF
TRBJ2-1 | TRBV6-4 | CASSVDRGNYNEQFF
TRBJ1-1 | TRBV29-1 | CSVAGGAFEAFF
TRBJ1-4 | TRBV30 | CAWSQKYDTSNEKLFF
TRBJ2-1 | TRBV11-2 | CASSLVGTSDEQFF